These 18 T cell receptor beta chains were all obtained from the same sample, sequenced in a study of radiation and T cells in renal cell carcinoma. Some clones are missing from TCRdb's copy, which holds only in-frame ones; the method was immunoSEQ multiplex PCR. The data hold about 83,000 clones, with roughly 80% observed a single time. Time point specified: blood 4 weeks post-SBRT, at nephrectomy. The sample's treatment: 15 Gy SBRT to primary tumor, nephrectomy 4 weeks later. This specimen consisted of blood, obtained from a patient whose treatment included radiotherapy and nephrectomy. Every receptor here comes from a woman aged 55-75 years with renal cell carcinoma.

J is TRBJ2-3 and V is TRBV7-8; D gene uncertain. V lost 5 bases to trimming and J lost 2 bases, with 5 bases between them. The germline CDR1 and CDR2 sequences are SGHVS and FQNEAQ. CDR3 size: 12 residues. CDR3 DNA sequence: TGTGCCAGCAGCGCAATCACAGATACGCAGTATTTT. The encoded protein is CASSAITDTQYF.

V and J are TRBV4-3 and TRBJ2-2; TRBD1 is a possible D gene (6 bases). Between the trimmed V and J ends, which lost 3 bases and 6 bases, there was a span of 11 bases. Looked up from germline, CDR1 is LGHNA and CDR2 is YSLEER. This CDR3 has 14 residues. The CDR3 sequence: CASSQYRASGELFF. CDR3 nucleotides: TGCGCCAGCAGCCAGTACAGGGCTTCCGGGGAGCTGTTTTTT.

This chain joins TRBV19 and TRBJ1-6; unclear D gene. Germline V gene sequence: CDR1 LNHDA, CDR2 SQIVND (reference sequence). V lost 0 bases and J 10 bases, leaving 13 bases between the germline ends. The CDR3 sequence is 15 residues long. The CDR3 loop reads CASSIDSLTGSPLHF. The CDR3 DNA follows: TGTGCCAGTAGTATAGATTCCCTAACGGGCTCACCCCTCCACTTT.

The chain is built from TRBV28 and TRBJ1-1; D ambiguous. Looked up from germline, CDR1 is MDHEN and CDR2 is SYDVKM. The CDR3 is 15 amino acids. V lost 3 bases to trimming and J lost 5 bases, with 16 bases between them. CDR3 nucleotides: TGTGCCAGCAGTTTCGCCGGCAGACCGGAGACTGAAGCTTTCTTT. This translates into CASSFAGRPETEAFF.

This rearrangement joins TRBV7-9 to TRBJ1-6; 7 bases fit TRBD1. The CDR3 sequence is 16 residues long. V lost 6 bases, J lost 7 bases, and 12 bases stayed unmatched. CDR1 SEHNR and CDR2 FQNEAQ come from the germline V gene (reference sequence). The CDR3 loop reads CASRNDPTGVNSPLHF. In nucleotides, the CDR3 is TGTGCCAGCAGAAACGACCCCACAGGGGTGAATTCACCCCTCCACTTT.

V is TRBV5-4 and J is TRBJ2-2; D assignment may be TRBD1 or TRBD2 (5 bases each). V was shortened by 0 bases and J by 4 bases, with 7 bases between the two germline ends. Per the germline V gene, CDR1 is SGHNT and CDR2 is YYREEE (reference sequence). This CDR3 is 14 amino acids long. The CDR3 DNA reads as TGTGCCAGCAGCTTGGCAGGGACCACCGGGGAGCTGTTTTTT. Its protein product is CASSLAGTTGELFF.

This chain joins TRBV2 and TRBJ2-7, with D tentatively TRBD1 (6 bases). This CDR3 is 13 amino acids long. Trimming stripped 9 bases from V and 5 bases from J, with 17 bases between. The V gene's germline CDR1 is SNHLY and CDR2 FYNNEI. CDR3 protein: CASILDRLNEQYF. CDR3 DNA: TGTGCCAGTATATTAGACAGGCTGAACGAGCAGTACTTC.

The chain links TRBV21-1 to TRBJ1-5; the DNA was not used to check the table's D call, TRBD1. TRBV21-1 is a pseudogene segment. The CDR3 contains 14 residues. The CDR3 sequence: CASSKEGVIPPQHF. DNA of the CDR3: TGTGCCAGCAGCAAAGAGGGGGTTATCCCGCCCCAGCATTTT.

This chain uses TRBV28 with TRBJ1-1; no clear D gene. The V gene's germline CDR1 is MDHEN and CDR2 SYDVKM. Trimming took off 5 bases at V and 7 bases at J, with 17 bases between the two ends. The CDR3 has 14 amino acids. As DNA, the CDR3 is TGTGCCAGCAGTGTGCAAAGCCCAAAGATTGAAGCTTTCTTT. The encoded protein is CASSVQSPKIEAFF.

The rearrangement uses TRBV6-6 and TRBJ1-1; no clear D. Trimming pared 0 bases from V and 7 bases from J, leaving 6 bases between. The CDR3 contains 12 residues. Germline V CDR1 and CDR2: MNHNY, SVGAGI (reference sequence). CDR3 in amino acids: CASSYSKGEAFF. The CDR3 DNA follows: TGTGCCAGCAGTTACTCGAAGGGTGAAGCTTTCTTT.

This chain uses TRBV5-8 with TRBJ2-1; D unclear. The germline CDR1 and CDR2 sequences are SGHTS and YDEGEE. V shed 6 bases and J shed 1 base, with 14 bases lying between them. The CDR3 contains 15 residues. The CDR3, as DNA: TGTGCCAGCACTCCGGCGGTAGCTTCCTACAATGAGCAGTTCTTC. Translating it yields CASTPAVASYNEQFF. Supplemented by reference TRBV5-8 and TRBJ2-1, the full variable domain reads EAGVTQSPTHLIKTRGQQATLRCSPISGHTSVYWYQQALGLGLQFLLWYDEGEERNRGNFPPRFSGRQFPNYSSELNVNALELEDSALYLCASTPAVASYNEQFFGPGTRLTVL.

The chain recombines TRBV28 with TRBJ1-2; D call uncertain. Germline V gene lookup returns CDR1 MDHEN and CDR2 SYDVKM. The CDR3 is made up of 11 amino acids. The CDR3 DNA reads as TGTGGGTCCGAGAGGGTCGGGAGCTACACCTTC. Protein sequence: CGSERVGSYTF.

The chain is built from TRBV9 and TRBJ2-1; 8 bases match TRBD2. CDR1 is SGDLS, CDR2 YYNGEE, per germline. The J segment lost 4 bases and the V segment lost 4 bases, leaving 10 bases of the junction unmatched. The CDR3 contains 16 residues. Here the CDR3 reads CASSQRSGGLYNEQFF. The CDR3 nucleotides read TGTGCCAGCAGCCAGCGAAGCGGGGGACTGTACAATGAGCAGTTCTTC.

The V gene is TRBV28, the J gene TRBJ2-7; 7 bases align to TRBD2. The J segment lost 1 base and the V segment lost 4 bases, leaving 7 bases of the junction unmatched. The germline V gene encodes CDR1 MDHEN and CDR2 SYDVKM. The CDR3 has 15 amino acids. The CDR3 protein is CASSWGRDYSYEQYF. CDR3 coding DNA: TGTGCCAGCAGTTGGGGAAGGGACTATTCCTACGAGCAGTACTTC.

The sample holds one count of this clone. The genes are TRBV5-8 and TRBJ1-1; maybe TRBD1 (5 bases). CDR3 size: 13 residues. Trimming took off 4 bases at V and 5 bases at J, with 12 bases between the two ends. CDR1 and CDR2 from the germline V gene are SGHTS and YDEGEE. CDR3 nucleotides: TGTGCCAGCAGCGGGACGGGGTTAACTGAAGCTTTCTTT. This encodes CASSGTGLTEAFF.

The sample holds one count of this clone. This sequence joins TRBV5-1 and TRBJ2-3, with D perhaps matching TRBD2 (5 bases). The CDR3 runs to 15 residues. The germline gives CDR1 SGHRS, CDR2 YFSETQ. V was pared by 0 bases and J by 0 bases, with 8 bases between. This chain's CDR3 is CASSLVALSTDTQYF. CDR3 DNA: TGCGCCAGCAGCTTGGTAGCGTTGAGCACAGATACGCAGTATTTT. The whole variable domain, remainder taken from reference TRBV5-1 and TRBJ2-3, is KAGVTQTPRYLIKTRGQQVTLSCSPISGHRSVSWYQQTPGQGLQFLFEYFSETQRNKGNFPGRFSGRQFSNSRSEMNVSTLELGDSALYLCASSLVALSTDTQYFGPGTRLTVL.

This chain uses TRBV27 with TRBJ2-2; TRBD2 aligns across 8 bases. The CDR3 spans 15 residues. V gave up 3 bases and J gave up 4 bases; unmatched junction bases: 4. CDR1 is MNHEY and CDR2 is SMNVEV in the germline V gene (reference sequence). CDR3 sequence reads: CASSLVAGFTGELFF. In nucleotides, the CDR3 is TGTGCCAGCAGTTTGGTAGCGGGATTCACCGGGGAGCTGTTTTTT.

V gene TRBV6-5 combines with J gene TRBJ1-6; D unresolved. In germline, CDR1 is MNHEY, CDR2 SVGAGI. V lost 5 bases and J 7 bases, leaving 12 bases between the germline ends. This CDR3 contains 14 residues. CDR3 loop: CASSESFENSPLHF. CDR3 nucleotide sequence: TGTGCCAGCAGTGAATCGTTTGAAAATTCACCCCTCCACTTT.